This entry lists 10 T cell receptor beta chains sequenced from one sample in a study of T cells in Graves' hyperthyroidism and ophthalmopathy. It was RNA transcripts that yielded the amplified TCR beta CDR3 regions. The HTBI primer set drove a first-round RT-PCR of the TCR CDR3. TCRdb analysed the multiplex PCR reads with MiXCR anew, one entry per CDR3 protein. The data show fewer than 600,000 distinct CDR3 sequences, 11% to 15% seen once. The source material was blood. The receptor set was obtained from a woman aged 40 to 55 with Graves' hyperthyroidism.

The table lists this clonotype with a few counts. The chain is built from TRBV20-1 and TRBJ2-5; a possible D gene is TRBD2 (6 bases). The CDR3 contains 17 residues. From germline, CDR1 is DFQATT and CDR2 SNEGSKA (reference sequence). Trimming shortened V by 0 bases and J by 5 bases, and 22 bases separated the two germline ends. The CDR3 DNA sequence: TGCAGTGCTAGAGACCCGGGACTGAGGAGTTTCGGTGAGACCCAGTACTTC. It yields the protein CSARDPGLRSFGETQYF.

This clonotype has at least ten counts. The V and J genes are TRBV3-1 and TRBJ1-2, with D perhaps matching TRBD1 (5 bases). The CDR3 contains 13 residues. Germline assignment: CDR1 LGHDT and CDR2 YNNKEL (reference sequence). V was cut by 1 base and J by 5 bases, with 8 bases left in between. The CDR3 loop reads CASSQVEGYGYTF. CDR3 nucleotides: TGTGCCAGCAGCCAAGTCGAGGGGTATGGCTACACCTTC.

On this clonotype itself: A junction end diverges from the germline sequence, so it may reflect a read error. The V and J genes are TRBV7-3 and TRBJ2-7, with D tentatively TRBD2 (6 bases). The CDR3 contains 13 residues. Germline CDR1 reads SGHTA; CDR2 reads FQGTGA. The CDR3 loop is CVSSMMMGGEQYF. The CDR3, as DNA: TGTGTCAGCAGCATGATGATGGGAGGCGAGCAGTACTTC. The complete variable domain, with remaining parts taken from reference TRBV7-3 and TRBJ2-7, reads GAGVSQTPSNKVTEKGKYVELRCDPISGHTALYWYRQSLGQGPEFLIYFQGTGAADDSGLPNDRFFAVRPEGSVSTLKIQRTERGDSAVYLCVSSMMMGGEQYFGPGTRLTVT.

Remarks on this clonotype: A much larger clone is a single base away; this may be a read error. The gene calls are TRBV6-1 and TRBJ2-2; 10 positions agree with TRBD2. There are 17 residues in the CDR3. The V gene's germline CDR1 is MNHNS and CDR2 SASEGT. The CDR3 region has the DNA TGTGCCAGCTGTCGTGGACTAGCGGACTTGAACACCGAGGAGCTGTTTTTT. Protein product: CASCRGLADLNTEELFF.

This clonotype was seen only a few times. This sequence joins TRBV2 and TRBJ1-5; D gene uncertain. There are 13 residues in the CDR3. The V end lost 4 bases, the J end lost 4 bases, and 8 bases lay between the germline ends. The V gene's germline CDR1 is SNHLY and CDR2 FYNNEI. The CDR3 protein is CASSGLRNQPQHF. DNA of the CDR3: TGTGCCAGCAGTGGTTTAAGAAATCAGCCCCAGCATTTT.

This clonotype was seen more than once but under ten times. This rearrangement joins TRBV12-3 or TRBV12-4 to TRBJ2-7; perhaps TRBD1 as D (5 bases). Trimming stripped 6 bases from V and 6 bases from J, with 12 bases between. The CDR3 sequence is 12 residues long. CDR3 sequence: CASSQGESEQYF. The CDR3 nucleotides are TGTGCCAGCAGCCAGGGCGAGAGCGAGCAGTACTTC.

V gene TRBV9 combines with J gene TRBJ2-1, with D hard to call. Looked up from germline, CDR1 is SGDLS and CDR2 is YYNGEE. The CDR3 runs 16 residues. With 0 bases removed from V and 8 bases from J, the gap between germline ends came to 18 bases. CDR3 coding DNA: TGTGCCAGCAGCGTAGAAACCGGTCTCGAGGACGATGAGCAGTTCTTC. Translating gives CASSVETGLEDDEQFF. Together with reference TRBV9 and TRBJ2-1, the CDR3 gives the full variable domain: DSGVTQTPKHLITATGQRVTLRCSPRSGDLSVYWYQQSLDQGLQFLIQYYNGEERAKGNILERFSAQQFPDLHSELNLSSLELGDSALYFCASSVETGLEDDEQFFGPGTRLTVL.

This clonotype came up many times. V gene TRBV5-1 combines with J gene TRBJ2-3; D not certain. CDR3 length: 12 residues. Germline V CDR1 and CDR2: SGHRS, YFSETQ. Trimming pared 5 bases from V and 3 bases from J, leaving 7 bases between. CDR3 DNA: TGCGCCAGCAGGGACCAGACAGATACGCAGTATTTT. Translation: CASRDQTDTQYF.

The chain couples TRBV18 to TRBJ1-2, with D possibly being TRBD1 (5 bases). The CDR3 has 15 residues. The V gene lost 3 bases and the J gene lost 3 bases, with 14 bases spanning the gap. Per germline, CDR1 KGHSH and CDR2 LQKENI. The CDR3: CASSPGTGDDYGYTF. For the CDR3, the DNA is TGTGCCAGCTCACCCGGGACCGGGGATGACTATGGCTACACCTTC.

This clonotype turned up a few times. The CDR3 region has the DNA TGTGCCAGCAGTTTAAAGGGAACCTACGAGCAGTACTTC. As protein: CASSLKGTYEQYF. The chain uses TRBV28 and TRBJ2-7; no clear D. This CDR3 comprises 13 residues. Germline-derived CDR1 and CDR2 are MDHEN and SYDVKM. With 2 bases removed from V and 2 bases from J, the gap between germline ends came to 7 bases.